Following are 19 T cell receptor beta chains from one sample sequenced in a study of identical twins. In TCRdb, the 5' RACE reads were re-called with MiXCR into one record per CDR3 protein. This table has roughly 290,000 distinct CDR3 sequences, roughly 8.6% appearing once. A further study also used this sample, focusing on yellow fever vaccine responses in identical twins.

Sequenced sample: memory (CD45RO+) T cells sorted from blood. The receptor source for this set is a woman younger than 30 in good health.

This clonotype was recorded a few times. The chain joins TRBV14 to TRBJ2-2; TRBD2 is a possible D gene (6 bases). The germline V gene encodes CDR1 SGHDN and CDR2 FVKESK. Trimming stripped 8 bases from V and 2 bases from J, with 24 bases between. CDR3 length: 18 amino acids. CDR3 amino acids: CASSRRLEHTLNTGELFF. The DNA for the CDR3 is TGTGCCAGCTCCCGGAGACTAGAACATACGCTTAACACCGGGGAGCTGTTTTTT.

This clonotype was seen ten or more times. The chain employs TRBV7-8 and TRBJ2-5; TRBD2 matches at 7 bases. Germline V gives CDR1 SGHVS, CDR2 FQNEAQ. This CDR3 has 15 amino acids. V lost 1 base to trimming and J lost 1 base; unmatched junction nucleotides: 3. The CDR3 bases are TGTGCCAGCAGCTTAGGACTAGCCCTCCAAGAGACCCAGTACTTC. This sequence encodes CASSLGLALQETQYF. Full variable domain (rest looked up from reference TRBV7-8 and TRBJ2-5): GAGVSQSPRYKVAKRGQDVALRCDPISGHVSLFWYQQALGQGPEFLTYFQNEAQLDKSGLPSDRFFAERPEGSVSTLKIQRTQQEDSAVYLCASSLGLALQETQYFGPGTRLLVL.

Ten or more counts support this clonotype. J is TRBJ2-3 and V is TRBV19; possible D gene TRBD1, 6 bases. Germline CDR1 and CDR2: LNHDA and SQIVND (reference sequence). Trimming shortened V by 8 bases and J by 4 bases, and 16 bases separated the two germline ends. This CDR3 comprises 14 residues. The chain's CDR3 is CASGHRVGADTQYF. In nucleotides, the CDR3 is TGTGCCAGTGGTCACAGGGTCGGGGCAGATACGCAGTATTTT.

This clonotype was observed at least ten times. The V gene is TRBV5-1, the J gene TRBJ2-3, with 7 bases fitting TRBD2. Looked up from germline, CDR1 is SGHRS and CDR2 is YFSETQ. V dropped 3 bases and J dropped 0; count of bases not matched to a gene: 1. There are 14 residues in the CDR3. The CDR3 DNA follows: TGCGCCAGCAGCTCCGGGAGGAGCACAGATACGCAGTATTTT. This gives the protein CASSSGRSTDTQYF.

This clonotype was observed a handful of times. The rearrangement uses TRBV11-2 and TRBJ2-1; D remains unclear. The CDR3 extends over 15 amino acids. Trimming took 0 bases from V and 7 from J, leaving 13 bases between them. Per germline, CDR1 SGHAT and CDR2 FQNNGV. CDR3 coding DNA: TGTGCCAGCAGCTTAGACCCGCTTTTCGGGAATGAGCAGTTCTTC. Translation: CASSLDPLFGNEQFF.

The chain joins TRBV7-3 to TRBJ2-1; D is perhaps TRBD1 or TRBD2 (5 bases each). Between the trimmed V and J ends, which lost 2 bases and 8 bases, there was a span of 19 bases. Germline V gene data show CDR1 as SGHTA and CDR2 as FQGTGA. The CDR3 sequence is 16 residues long. The CDR3 protein is CASSLGGTRGLHEQFF. The CDR3 DNA reads TGTGCCAGCAGCTTAGGGGGAACTAGGGGTCTTCATGAGCAGTTCTTC.

The chain employs TRBV6-1 and TRBJ2-7; TRBD1 aligns across 11 bases. CDR3 size: 13 residues. Germline V gene data show CDR1 as MNHNS and CDR2 as SASEGT. V was pared by 7 bases and J by 7 bases, with 6 bases of the junction left unmatched. CDR3 region: CASMWTGGSEQYF. CDR3 nucleotide sequence: TGTGCCAGCATGTGGACAGGGGGCAGTGAGCAGTACTTC.

This clonotype was seen a handful of times. The V and J genes are TRBV29-1 and TRBJ2-1; possible D gene TRBD1, 5 bases. The CDR3 spans 13 residues. V dropped 5 bases and J dropped 4 bases, with 12 bases sitting between them. CDR1 is SQVTM, CDR2 ANQGSEA, per germline. The CDR3 region is CSVKGRGYNEQFF. The CDR3 region has the DNA TGCAGCGTTAAGGGGCGAGGATACAATGAGCAGTTCTTC.

This clonotype was seen a handful of times. The CDR3 region is CASSLRSGSAEQFF. The CDR3 DNA is TGTGCCAGCAGCTTAAGGTCTGGGAGTGCCGAGCAGTTCTTC. V is TRBV7-8 and J is TRBJ2-1; weak D call: TRBD2 (5 bases). Per germline, CDR1 SGHVS and CDR2 FQNEAQ. With 2 bases removed from V and 10 bases from J, the gap between germline ends came to 15 bases. The CDR3 consists of 14 residues.

This clonotype was counted many times. The rearrangement links TRBV3-1 to TRBJ1-1; D remains ambiguous. Germline CDR1 LGHDT, CDR2 YNNKEL (reference sequence). This CDR3 is built from 13 residues. V lost 2 bases, J lost 4 bases, and 8 bases lay in between. The CDR3 protein is CASSQSPGTEAFF. The DNA of the CDR3 is TGTGCCAGCAGCCAATCCCCGGGCACTGAAGCTTTCTTT.

The rearrangement uses TRBV27 and TRBJ1-6, with a tentative D call TRBD1 (5 bases). The CDR3 contains 14 residues. Per the germline V gene, CDR1 is MNHEY and CDR2 is SMNVEV (reference sequence). V lost 5 bases, J lost 5 bases, and 10 bases lay in between. The CDR3 DNA is TGTGCCAGCAGTCCGGGACGGAATAATTCACCCCTCCACTTT. This codes for CASSPGRNNSPLHF.

This clonotype was observed at least ten times. The chain is built from TRBV14 and TRBJ2-7; D is ambiguous. Trimming took 0 bases from V and 6 from J, leaving 12 bases between them. Looked up from germline, CDR1 is SGHDN and CDR2 is FVKESK. This CDR3 spans 14 amino acids. The CDR3 is CASSQEAGVGEQYF. The CDR3 DNA reads TGTGCCAGCAGCCAAGAGGCAGGAGTTGGCGAGCAGTACTTC.

This clonotype was recorded a few times. The rearrangement uses TRBV6-5 and TRBJ2-7, with D possibly being TRBD1 (6 bases). Trimming pared 2 bases from V and 9 bases from J, leaving 17 bases between. The CDR3 is made up of 14 amino acids. Germline V gene sequence: CDR1 MNHEY, CDR2 SVGAGI. CDR3 amino acids: CASSYDRSANLQYV. The CDR3 coding sequence is TGTGCCAGCAGTTACGACAGGAGCGCAAACTTGCAGTACGTC.

This chain joins TRBV28 and TRBJ1-2, with 7 bases lining up with TRBD1. This CDR3 is built from 13 residues. CDR1 and CDR2 from the germline V gene are MDHEN and SYDVKM. Trimming removed 7 bases from V and 4 bases from J; junction bases left unmatched: 6. CDR3 loop: CASIPDRAYGYTF. The DNA of the CDR3 is TGTGCCAGCATTCCCGACAGGGCCTATGGCTACACCTTC.

This clonotype was counted ten times or more. This sequence joins TRBV24-1 and TRBJ2-5; tentative D call: TRBD2 (5 bases). V shed 3 bases and J shed 3 bases, with 10 bases lying between them. This CDR3 contains 14 residues. CDR1 is KGHDR, CDR2 SFDVKD, per germline. This CDR3 is CATSDADGKETQYF. The DNA of the CDR3 is TGTGCCACCAGTGATGCTGACGGGAAAGAGACCCAGTACTTC.

In its sample, this clonotype was seen many times. The chain links TRBV29-1 to TRBJ2-1, with D maybe TRBD1 (5 bases). In germline, CDR1 is SQVTM, CDR2 ANQGSEA. This CDR3 comprises 14 residues. The V and J ends lost 3 bases and 9 bases respectively, with 18 bases between them. CDR3 loop: CSVDKAGLGSEQFF. CDR3 DNA: TGCAGCGTTGATAAGGCAGGGTTAGGCAGTGAGCAGTTCTTC.

This clonotype was recorded many times. The chain is built from TRBV12-3 or TRBV12-4 and TRBJ1-4; 8 bases agree with TRBD1. V shed 5 bases and J 5 bases; nucleotides not matched to a gene: 7. This CDR3 contains 15 residues. The CDR3 sequence is CASSPQGALNEKLFF. The CDR3 bases are TGTGCCAGCAGTCCGCAGGGGGCTTTAAATGAAAAACTGTTTTTT.

This chain links TRBV18 with TRBJ1-5; 8 positions agree with TRBD1. This CDR3 is 16 amino acids long. With V trimmed by 4 bases and J by 2 bases, 7 bases remained unmatched. Germline CDR1 and CDR2: KGHSH and LQKENI. The CDR3 protein is CASSHSTGVRNQPQHF. The CDR3 region has the DNA TGTGCCAGCTCACACTCGACAGGGGTCCGCAATCAGCCCCAGCATTTT.

This clonotype occurred many times. The chain is built from TRBV7-6 and TRBJ1-1; 11 bases align to TRBD1. Germline V gene data show CDR1 as SGHVS and CDR2 as FNYEAQ. The CDR3 totals 12 residues. J lost 11 bases, V lost 5 bases, and 4 bases had no gene match. The CDR3: CASSPGQGAAFF. In nucleotides, the CDR3 is TGTGCCAGCAGCCCCGGACAGGGGGCTGCTTTCTTT.